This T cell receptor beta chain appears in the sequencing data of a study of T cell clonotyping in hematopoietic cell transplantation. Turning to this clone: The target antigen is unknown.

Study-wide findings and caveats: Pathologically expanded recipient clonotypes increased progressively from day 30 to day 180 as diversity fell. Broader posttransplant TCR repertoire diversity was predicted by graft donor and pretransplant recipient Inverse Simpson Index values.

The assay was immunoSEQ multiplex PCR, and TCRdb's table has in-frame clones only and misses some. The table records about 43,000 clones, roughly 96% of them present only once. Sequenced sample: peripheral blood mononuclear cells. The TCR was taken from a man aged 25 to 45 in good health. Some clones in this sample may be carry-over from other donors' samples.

CDR3 in DNA: TGTGCCAGCAGCTTAGATGGGGCCGTAAACCAGTACTTC. As protein: CASSLDGAVNQYF. The chain is built from TRBV13 and TRBJ2-5; possibly TRBD1 for D (5 bases). Trimming stripped 1 base from V and 10 bases from J, with 13 bases between. CDR3 length: 13 residues. Germline V gene sequence: CDR1 PRHDT, CDR2 FYEKMQ (reference sequence).